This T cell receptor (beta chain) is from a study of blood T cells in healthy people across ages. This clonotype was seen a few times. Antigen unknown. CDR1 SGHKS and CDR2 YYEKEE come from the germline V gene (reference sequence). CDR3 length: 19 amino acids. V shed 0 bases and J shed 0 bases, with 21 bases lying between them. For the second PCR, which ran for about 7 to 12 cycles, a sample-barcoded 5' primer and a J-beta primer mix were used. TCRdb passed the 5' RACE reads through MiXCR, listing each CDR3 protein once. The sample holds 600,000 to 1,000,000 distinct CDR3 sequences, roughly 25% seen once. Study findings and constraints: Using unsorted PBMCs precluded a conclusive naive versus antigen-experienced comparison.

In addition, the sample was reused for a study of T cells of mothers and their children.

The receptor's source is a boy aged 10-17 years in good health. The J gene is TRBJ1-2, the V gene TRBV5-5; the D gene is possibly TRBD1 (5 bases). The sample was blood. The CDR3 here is CASSLGVGVAEEPNYGYTF. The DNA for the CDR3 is TGTGCCAGCAGCTTGGGAGTGGGGGTGGCAGAGGAGCCTAACTATGGCTACACCTTC.